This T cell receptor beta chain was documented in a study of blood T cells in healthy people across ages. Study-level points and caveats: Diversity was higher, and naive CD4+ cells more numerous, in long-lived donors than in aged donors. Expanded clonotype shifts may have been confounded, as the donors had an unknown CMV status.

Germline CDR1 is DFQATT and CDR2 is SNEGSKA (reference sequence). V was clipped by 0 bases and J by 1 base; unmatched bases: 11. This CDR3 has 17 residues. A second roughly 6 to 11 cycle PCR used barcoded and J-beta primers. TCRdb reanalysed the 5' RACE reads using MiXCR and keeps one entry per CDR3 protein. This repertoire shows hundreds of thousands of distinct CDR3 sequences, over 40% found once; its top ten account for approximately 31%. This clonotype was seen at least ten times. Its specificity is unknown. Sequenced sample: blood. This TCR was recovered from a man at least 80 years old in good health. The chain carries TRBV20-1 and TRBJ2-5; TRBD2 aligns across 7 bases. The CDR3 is CSARESLAASIQETQYF. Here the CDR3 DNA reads TGCAGTGCTAGAGAATCTCTAGCGGCATCAATCCAAGAGACCCAGTACTTC.